This entry lists 16 T cell receptor beta chains sequenced from one sample in a study of regulatory T cells in long-lasting Graves disease. Noted time point: newly diagnosed GD, antithyroid drugs for less than 3 months. RNA extracted from PBMCs served as the sequencing template. iRepertoire HTBI primers and Arm-PCR of CDR3 regions built TCR beta libraries. Each CDR3 protein gets one entry after TCRdb re-called the multiplex PCR reads with MiXCR. The sample holds approximately 400,000 distinct CDR3 sequences, approximately 15% seen once. These data were also reused for a study on T cells in Graves' hyperthyroidism and ophthalmopathy.

This material consisted of peripheral blood mononuclear cells (PBMCs), taken at new diagnosis, from a patient treated with antithyroid drugs. The receptors originated from a woman between 40 and 50 years old with Graves disease.

This clonotype came up many times. The rearrangement links TRBV10-3 to TRBJ2-7; TRBD2 agrees at 13 bases. CDR1 and CDR2 from the germline V gene are ENHRY and SYGVKD. This CDR3 contains 15 residues. Germline trimming cut 8 bases from V and 5 bases from J; bases unmatched to any gene: 9. The CDR3 DNA is TGTGCCATCCGTGGGACTAGCGGGATTCAGCACGAGCAGTACTTC. Protein product: CAIRGTSGIQHEQYF.

This clonotype was detected ten times or more. This chain connects TRBV27 to TRBJ1-2; weak D call: TRBD1 (6 bases). Trimming removed 5 bases at V and 4 bases at J, with 17 bases between. The CDR3 is 15 residues long. CDR1 and CDR2 (germline): MNHEY, SMNVEV (reference sequence). The CDR3 region is CASSLKSDRFYGYTF. CDR3 sequence (DNA): TGTGCCAGCAGTCTCAAATCGGACAGATTCTATGGCTACACCTTC.

Points on this clonotype: Since the CDR3 does not end with the conserved phenylalanine or tryptophan, this likely comes from a read error. The chain uses TRBV3-1 and TRBJ1-1; possible D gene TRBD1, 5 bases. V lost 2 bases and J lost 1, with 5 bases in between. This CDR3 spans 13 amino acids. Germline-derived CDR1 and CDR2 are LGHDT and YNNKEL (reference sequence). In nucleotides, the CDR3 is TGTGCCAGCAGCCAACAGGGGAACACTGAAGCTTTCCTT. Translation: CASSQQGNTEAFL.

This clonotype was picked up many times. The V call is TRBV12-3 or TRBV12-4, the J call TRBJ2-5, with 10 bases identical to TRBD2. J gave up 2 bases and V 1 base, and 4 bases lay outside the gene matches. The CDR3 totals 16 residues. The CDR3 DNA sequence: TGTGCCAGCAGTTTAGGACTAGCGGGCCCTCAAGAGACCCAGTACTTC. It is translated as CASSLGLAGPQETQYF.

This clonotype was seen many times. The chain links TRBV11-3 to TRBJ1-4, with unresolved D. Germline lookup yields CDR1 SGHNT and CDR2 YENEEA. V lost 5 bases, J lost 8 bases, and 12 bases lay in between. This CDR3 has 13 amino acids. The CDR3: CASSPPDREKLFF. The CDR3 coding sequence is TGTGCCAGCAGCCCCCCCGACCGCGAAAAACTGTTTTTT.

This clonotype appeared many times. This chain uses TRBV28 with TRBJ2-7; D gene unclear. V was cut by 2 bases and J by 5 bases, with 10 bases left in between. From germline, CDR1 is MDHEN and CDR2 SYDVKM. The CDR3 runs to 13 residues. The CDR3 sequence is CASSLPGLDEQYF. DNA for the CDR3: TGTGCCAGCAGTTTACCGGGTCTGGACGAGCAGTACTTC.

The genes are TRBV30 and TRBJ2-7, with 7 nucleotides matching TRBD1. The CDR3 sequence is 14 residues long. Germline V gives CDR1 GTSNPN, CDR2 SVGIG (reference sequence). V dropped 5 bases and J dropped 3; count of bases not matched to a gene: 10. The CDR3 DNA sequence: TGTGCCTGGGGTTCCCGGGACAGCAACTACGAGCAGTACTTC. It translates to CAWGSRDSNYEQYF. Using reference TRBV30 and TRBJ2-7 for the parts outside the CDR3, the full variable domain is SQTIHQWPATLVQPVGSPLSLECTVEGTSNPNLYWYRQAAGRGLQLLFYSVGIGQISSEVPQNLSASRPQDRQFILSSKKLLLSDSGFYLCAWGSRDSNYEQYFGPGTRLTVT.

The table lists this clonotype with many counts. The chain links TRBV7-8 to TRBJ1-1; 12 bases fit TRBD1. With V trimmed by 5 bases and J by 0 bases, 16 bases remained unmatched. CDR1 is SGHVS and CDR2 is FQNEAQ in the germline V gene. This CDR3 spans 20 amino acids. CDR3 DNA: TGTGCCAGCAGCCCCAGCGGGACAGGGGGCTTTCTGTTTATGAACACTGAAGCTTTCTTT. It is translated as CASSPSGTGGFLFMNTEAFF.

At least ten counts were recorded for this clonotype. The V and J genes are TRBV20-1 and TRBJ2-3; maybe TRBD2 (6 bases). This CDR3 contains 13 residues. Germline-derived CDR1 and CDR2 are DFQATT and SNEGSKA (reference sequence). V was cut by 7 bases and J by 3 bases, with 14 bases left in between. The CDR3 here is CSVTGETTDTQYF. In DNA form, the CDR3 reads TGCAGTGTGACGGGAGAGACAACAGATACGCAGTATTTT.

This clonotype showed up just a few times. The J gene is TRBJ2-7, the V gene TRBV19; 7 bases fit TRBD1. Trimming at V came to 1 base and at J to 4 bases, leaving 7 bases not matched to a gene. The CDR3 is made up of 15 amino acids. Germline CDR1 reads LNHDA; CDR2 reads SQIVND (reference sequence). This CDR3 is CASSIGQGEAYEQYF. The CDR3 DNA reads TGTGCCAGTAGTATAGGGCAGGGGGAAGCTTACGAGCAGTACTTC.

Ten or more counts support this clonotype. The genes are TRBV7-6 and TRBJ1-1; no clear D gene. There are 14 residues in the CDR3. Germline assignment: CDR1 SGHVS and CDR2 FNYEAQ. V was cut by 4 bases and J by 0 bases, with 9 bases left in between. CDR3 sequence: CASSSGRVNTEAFF. Written as DNA, the CDR3 is TGTGCCAGCAGCTCCGGGAGGGTGAACACTGAAGCTTTCTTT. The whole variable domain, filled in from reference TRBV7-6 and TRBJ1-1, reads GAGVSQSPRYKVTKRGQDVALRCDPISGHVSLYWYRQALGQGPEFLTYFNYEAQQDKSGLPNDRFSAERPEGSISTLTIQRTEQRDSAMYRCASSSGRVNTEAFFGQGTRLTVV.

This clonotype has ten or more counts. V and J are TRBV11-2 and TRBJ1-1; the D is unclear. V was clipped by 5 bases and J by 0 bases, with 10 bases between them. Looked up from germline, CDR1 is SGHAT and CDR2 is FQNNGV. This CDR3 comprises 14 residues. CDR3 amino acids: CASSQLEVNTEAFF. CDR3 DNA sequence: TGTGCCAGCAGCCAGCTAGAGGTGAACACTGAAGCTTTCTTT.

This clonotype has at least ten counts. This sequence joins TRBV11-3 and TRBJ1-1; 7 bases match TRBD1. This CDR3 contains 15 residues. V shed 1 base and J 3 bases; nucleotides not matched to a gene: 5. The germline V gene encodes CDR1 SGHNT and CDR2 YENEEA. CDR3 DNA: TGTGCCAGCAGCTTAGCCAGGGGGTTGGACACTGAAGCTTTCTTT. Protein: CASSLARGLDTEAFF.

The sample holds many counts of this clonotype. The chain couples TRBV29-1 to TRBJ2-1, with 10 bases lining up with TRBD2. V dropped 7 bases and J dropped 6; count of bases not matched to a gene: 3. The germline CDR1 and CDR2 sequences are SQVTM and ANQGSEA. The CDR3 sequence is 12 residues long. The CDR3 reads CSGGLATNEQFF. The DNA for the CDR3 is TGCAGCGGGGGACTAGCGACCAATGAGCAGTTCTTC.

This chain links TRBV18 with TRBJ2-3; tentatively, D is TRBD1 (6 bases). There are 16 residues in the CDR3. Trimming shortened V by 3 bases and J by 2 bases, and 15 bases separated the two germline ends. Germline V gene lookup returns CDR1 KGHSH and CDR2 LQKENI. DNA for the CDR3: TGTGCCAGCTCACCCGGGCAGGGGCTCTTCACAGATACGCAGTATTTT. This gives the protein CASSPGQGLFTDTQYF.

Of note for this clonotype: Relative to the germline gene, one junction end is altered; a read error may explain this. This chain uses TRBV6-2 or TRBV6-3 with TRBJ1-5; 8 bases are a match to TRBD1. The CDR3 covers 15 residues. The germline gives CDR1 MNHEY, CDR2 SVGEGT. The CDR3 DNA is TGTGCCAGCAGTGACTCGGGACAGGCCTATCAGCCCCAGCATTTT. Translated, it gives CASSDSGQAYQPQHF.